Below are 28 T cell receptor beta chains sequenced from a single sample in a study of lymphopenia after photon versus proton radiotherapy. Repertoires were generated with immunoSEQ multiplex PCR, while TCRdb's copy carries only in-frame clones and drops some. The data show thousands of clones, around 92% seen once. This material consisted of peripheral blood, taken from a patient treated with photon-based radiotherapy. The receptors were gathered from a man in his sixties with cholangiocarcinoma.

The gene calls are TRBV6-5 and TRBJ1-4; a possible D gene is TRBD1 (5 bases). Per germline, CDR1 MNHEY and CDR2 SVGAGI. V lost 5 bases and J 6 bases, leaving 16 bases between the germline ends. The CDR3 covers 15 residues. The DNA of the CDR3 is TGTGCCAGCAGTCCTTCGGGGCCCGGGGATGAAAAACTGTTTTTT. Translated: CASSPSGPGDEKLFF.

J is TRBJ2-1 and V is TRBV7-3; 9 nucleotides match TRBD2. This CDR3 spans 13 amino acids. CDR1 SGHTA and CDR2 FQGTGA come from the germline V gene. The trim removed 5 bases at V and 9 bases at J, leaving 5 bases unmatched. CDR3 nucleotides: TGTGCCAGCAGCCTGACGCGGGAGGGTGAGCAGTTCTTC. It yields the protein CASSLTREGEQFF.

The CDR3 DNA reads TGCAGTGCCACAGGACGTGGCTACACCTTC. Translating gives CSATGRGYTF. The genes are TRBV20-1 and TRBJ1-2; maybe TRBD1 (5 bases). This CDR3 is built from 10 residues. CDR1 and CDR2 from the germline V gene are DFQATT and SNEGSKA (reference sequence). V was shortened by 6 bases and J by 7 bases, with 9 bases between the two germline ends.

The chain links TRBV5-1 to TRBJ2-5; D possibly corresponds to TRBD2 (7 bases). The CDR3 is 16 residues long. Trimming cost V 2 bases and J 4 bases, with 18 bases left between them. Per the germline V gene, CDR1 is SGHRS and CDR2 is YFSETQ. The CDR3 DNA sequence: TGCGCCAGCAGCTTAGGGGGGGCTTGGCCCCTAGAGACCCAGTACTTC. Its translation is CASSLGGAWPLETQYF.

The chain is built from TRBV9 and TRBJ2-1; possibly TRBD2 for D (5 bases). This CDR3 spans 15 amino acids. V gave up 0 bases and J gave up 6 bases, with 13 bases separating them. Germline V gene sequence: CDR1 SGDLS, CDR2 YYNGEE. The CDR3 coding sequence is TGTGCCAGCAGCGTAGTCGTCGGGGAGAGCAATGAGCAGTTCTTC. This encodes CASSVVVGESNEQFF.

The chain has TRBV6-4 and TRBJ2-2; 8 bases fit TRBD1. Germline lookup yields CDR1 MRHNA and CDR2 SNTAGT. With 4 bases clipped from V and 5 bases from J, the junction kept 12 bases outside the gene matches. This CDR3 comprises 17 residues. CDR3 in DNA: TGTGCCAGCAGTGCCCTTCCAGGGGGCGCGGATACCGGGGAGCTGTTTTTT. Translating it yields CASSALPGGADTGELFF.

In nucleotides, the CDR3 is TGCGCCAGCAGCTTGCGGACTAGCGGGAGCAATGAGCAGTTCTTC. It yields the protein CASSLRTSGSNEQFF. The chain couples TRBV5-1 to TRBJ2-1; 13 positions match TRBD2. The junction had 1 base not matched to a gene; V was cut back by 1 base and J by 6 bases. The CDR3 is 15 residues long. Looked up from germline, CDR1 is SGHRS and CDR2 is YFSETQ.

The V gene is TRBV2, the J gene TRBJ2-1; 7 bases line up with TRBD2. The germline gives CDR1 SNHLY, CDR2 FYNNEI. J was trimmed by 6 bases and V by 11 bases; bases with no gene match: 13. This CDR3 has 14 residues. CDR3 coding DNA: TGTGCCGGAACCGGCCCCGGGGGGTCCAATGAGCAGTTCTTC. This sequence encodes CAGTGPGGSNEQFF. The full variable domain, its missing parts supplied by reference TRBV2 and TRBJ2-1, is EPEVTQTPSHQVTQMGQEVILRCVPISNHLYFYWYRQILGQKVEFLVSFYNNEISEKSEIFDDQFSVERPDGSNFTLKIRSTKLEDSAMYFCAGTGPGGSNEQFFGPGTRLTVL.

CDR3 in DNA: TGTGCCAGCAGTGATCCGGGCAGGGACGAGCAGTACTTC. It specifies CASSDPGRDEQYF. The chain combines TRBV25-1 with TRBJ2-7; a possible D gene is TRBD1 (5 bases). The ends were cut back, 3 bases at V and 5 bases at J, with 11 bases in the middle. The CDR3 runs to 13 residues. Germline assignment: CDR1 MGHDK and CDR2 SYGVNS.

This sequence joins TRBV7-8 and TRBJ2-1; 11 positions match TRBD2. The CDR3 runs to 16 residues. With V trimmed by 1 base and J by 13 bases, 12 bases remained unmatched. Germline CDR1 is SGHVS and CDR2 is FQNEAQ. The CDR3 DNA sequence: TGTGCCAGCAGCTTAGATGGTCTAGCGGGGGGCGCGGAACAGTTCTTC. Translating it yields CASSLDGLAGGAEQFF.

This clone came up once. This sequence joins TRBV5-6 and TRBJ2-5; D is unclear. Looked up from germline, CDR1 is SGHDT and CDR2 is YYEEEE. This CDR3 spans 14 amino acids. V lost 0 bases, J lost 2 bases, and 8 bases lay in between. CDR3 in DNA: TGTGCCAGCAGCTTGGAAGGGTGGCAAGAGACCCAGTACTTC. Amino acid sequence: CASSLEGWQETQYF.

This sequence joins TRBV2 and TRBJ1-1; 7 nucleotides agree with TRBD1. The CDR3 is 15 residues long. The V segment lost 2 bases and the J segment 3 bases; nucleotides outside the gene matches: 6. CDR1 and CDR2 (germline): SNHLY, FYNNEI. CDR3 in amino acids: CASSERGGGYTEAFF. The CDR3 coding sequence is TGTGCCAGCAGTGAAAGAGGGGGCGGATACACTGAAGCTTTCTTT. Supplemented by reference TRBV2 and TRBJ1-1, the full variable domain reads EPEVTQTPSHQVTQMGQEVILRCVPISNHLYFYWYRQILGQKVEFLVSFYNNEISEKSEIFDDQFSVERPDGSNFTLKIRSTKLEDSAMYFCASSERGGGYTEAFFGQGTRLTVV.

This chain uses TRBV11-1 with TRBJ2-3, with 7 bases matching TRBD2. CDR1 is SGHAT, CDR2 FQDESV, per germline (reference sequence). The CDR3 is 14 residues long. Trimming cost V 2 bases and J 6 bases; bases outside gene matches: 5. The CDR3 DNA is TGTGCCAGCAGCTTACGGCGGGAGATTGATACGCAGTATTTT. It is translated as CASSLRREIDTQYF.

The chain is built from TRBV15 and TRBJ1-5; no definite D call. Looked up from germline, CDR1 is LNHNV and CDR2 is YYDKDF (reference sequence). The CDR3 runs to 13 residues. V was trimmed by 3 bases and J by 6 bases, leaving 9 bases between them. CDR3 in DNA: TGTGCCACCAGCAGTGAAAGCTTTCAGCCCCAGCATTTT. Encoded protein: CATSSESFQPQHF.

The chain couples TRBV19 to TRBJ1-3, with D unclear. Per the germline V gene, CDR1 is LNHDA and CDR2 is SQIVND (reference sequence). This CDR3 contains 14 residues. The ends were cut back, 3 bases at V and 2 bases at J, with 8 bases in the middle. The CDR3 protein is CASSMRQTGNTIYF. The DNA for the CDR3 is TGTGCCAGTAGTATGCGGCAAACTGGAAACACCATATATTTT.

V and J are TRBV7-3 and TRBJ2-1; maybe TRBD1 (5 bases). Germline V gene data show CDR1 as SGHTA and CDR2 as FQGTGA. Deletions cut 3 bases from V and 0 bases from J, with 12 bases between. The CDR3 is made up of 16 amino acids. The CDR3 loop reads CASSLQGPSSYNEQFF. CDR3 sequence (DNA): TGTGCCAGCAGCTTGCAGGGCCCAAGCTCCTACAATGAGCAGTTCTTC.

This clone has just one count. The V and J genes are TRBV2 and TRBJ1-6, with D tentatively TRBD1 (5 bases). The V gene's germline CDR1 is SNHLY and CDR2 FYNNEI. The germline V and J ends were trimmed by 4 bases and 0 bases, with 7 bases remaining between them. The CDR3 spans 15 residues. CDR3 sequence (DNA): TGTGCCAGCAGTGGTGACAGCTCCTATAATTCACCCCTCCACTTT. The encoded protein is CASSGDSSYNSPLHF.

The chain is built from TRBV2 and TRBJ2-7; D gene uncertain. Germline CDR1 and CDR2: SNHLY and FYNNEI. The V end lost 4 bases, the J end lost 6 bases, and 22 bases lay between the germline ends. The CDR3 has 16 residues. This CDR3 reads CASSAATTFSIGEQYF. For the CDR3, the DNA is TGTGCCAGCAGTGCGGCCACGACATTTAGTATCGGCGAGCAGTACTTC.

A single count supports this clone. The chain carries TRBV9 and TRBJ1-2; D is unclear. V shed 0 bases and J shed 5 bases, with 14 bases lying between them. This CDR3 has 15 residues. Germline CDR1 is SGDLS and CDR2 is YYNGEE. The CDR3 nucleotides read TGTGCCAGCAGCGTAGATGGGTACGAGGTTTATGGCTACACCTTC. Translating gives CASSVDGYEVYGYTF.

The rearrangement links TRBV28 to TRBJ2-2, with D unresolved. V was trimmed by 7 bases and J by 5 bases, leaving 11 bases between them. The CDR3 is 13 amino acids. CDR1 MDHEN and CDR2 SYDVKM come from the germline V gene. The CDR3 protein is CASNKVSTGELFF. Written as DNA, the CDR3 is TGTGCCAGCAATAAGGTCTCGACCGGGGAGCTGTTTTTT. The variable domain in full, with the rest retrieved from reference TRBV28 and TRBJ2-2, is DVKVTQSSRYLVKRTGEKVFLECVQDMDHENMFWYRQDPGLGLRLIYFSYDVKMKEKGDIPEGYSVSREKKERFSLILESASTNQTSMYLCASNKVSTGELFFGEGSRLTVL.

The chain employs TRBV5-4 and TRBJ2-6, with D unresolved. Germline assignment: CDR1 SGHNT and CDR2 YYREEE (reference sequence). V dropped 4 bases and J dropped 1 base, with 12 bases sitting between them. The CDR3 is made up of 16 amino acids. The CDR3 is CASSPNSFSGANVLTF. As DNA, the CDR3 is TGTGCCAGCAGCCCCAACAGCTTTTCTGGGGCCAACGTCCTGACTTTC.

V is TRBV5-1 and J is TRBJ2-3; TRBD2 agrees at 9 bases. Germline V gene lookup returns CDR1 SGHRS and CDR2 YFSETQ. The V and J ends lost 5 bases and 6 bases, in that order; junction bases with no gene match: 7. There are 14 residues in the CDR3. The CDR3: CASSSGLAPDTQYF. CDR3 DNA: TGCGCCAGCAGTTCCGGACTAGCGCCCGATACGCAGTATTTT. The full variable domain, rest sourced from reference TRBV5-1 and TRBJ2-3, is KAGVTQTPRYLIKTRGQQVTLSCSPISGHRSVSWYQQTPGQGLQFLFEYFSETQRNKGNFPGRFSGRQFSNSRSEMNVSTLELGDSALYLCASSSGLAPDTQYFGPGTRLTVL.

The chain is built from TRBV5-1 and TRBJ1-5, with D hard to call. From germline, CDR1 is SGHRS and CDR2 YFSETQ. CDR3 length: 13 residues. Trimming shortened V by 0 bases and J by 4 bases, and 5 bases separated the two germline ends. CDR3 coding DNA: TGCGCCAGCAGCTTGGTGGGAAATCAGCCCCAGCATTTT. Translation gives CASSLVGNQPQHF.

The V gene is TRBV28, the J gene TRBJ2-2; 9 bases map to TRBD1. The CDR3 has 15 amino acids. V shed 5 bases and J 3 bases; nucleotides not matched to a gene: 4. CDR1 is MDHEN and CDR2 is SYDVKM in the germline V gene. CDR3 in amino acids: CASSNYRGHTGELFF. Written as DNA, the CDR3 is TGTGCCAGCAGTAATTACAGGGGGCACACCGGGGAGCTGTTTTTT.

This clone was counted a single time. V is TRBV4-2 and J is TRBJ1-4; 8 bases are shared with TRBD1. V gave up 2 bases and J gave up 7 bases; unmatched junction bases: 6. Germline CDR1 reads LGHNA; CDR2 reads YNFKEQ. The CDR3 spans 15 residues. Written as DNA, the CDR3 is TGTGCCAGCAGCCAACAGACAGGGGCCTCTGAAAAACTGTTTTTT. Its protein is CASSQQTGASEKLFF.

The J gene is TRBJ1-2, the V gene TRBV5-4, with D hard to call. V was trimmed by 2 bases and J by 6 bases, leaving 17 bases between them. This CDR3 is 15 amino acids long. Germline CDR1 is SGHNT and CDR2 is YYREEE (reference sequence). For the CDR3, the DNA is TGTGCCAGCAGCTTCCCCTCGACGAGAAGTGATGGCTACACCTTC. Its translation is CASSFPSTRSDGYTF.

This sequence joins TRBV6-5 and TRBJ1-6; tentatively, D is TRBD1 (6 bases). From germline, CDR1 is MNHEY and CDR2 SVGAGI. The CDR3 covers 14 residues. The germline V and J ends were trimmed by 6 bases and 4 bases, with 10 bases remaining between them. CDR3 region: CASSRTEYNSPLHF. The CDR3 DNA reads as TGTGCCAGCAGCAGGACAGAGTATAATTCACCCCTCCACTTT.

This chain connects TRBV19 to TRBJ2-5; no reliable D call. The CDR3 has 14 amino acids. Germline-derived CDR1 and CDR2 are LNHDA and SQIVND (reference sequence). Deletions cut 5 bases from V and 0 bases from J, with 10 bases between. The CDR3 coding sequence is TGTGCCAGTAGTTCGGTAGACTACCAAGAGACCCAGTACTTC. It yields the protein CASSSVDYQETQYF.